Shown below are 5 T cell receptor beta chains from a single sample sequenced in a study of blood T cell repertoires in COVID-19. Method: immunoSEQ multiplex PCR; TCRdb's copy keeps in-frame clones and lacks some. In the table there are 200,000 to 300,000 clones, around nine tenths of which are singletons. Source material: peripheral blood. The receptors stem from a man in his forties or fifties who had recovered from COVID-19.

This chain links TRBV9 with TRBJ1-5; perhaps TRBD1 as D (6 bases). The CDR3 runs to 15 residues. Germline V lookup: CDR1 SGDLS, CDR2 YYNGEE. The germline V and J ends were trimmed by 0 bases and 2 bases, with 9 bases remaining between them. This chain's CDR3 is CASSVEGVRNQPQHF. CDR3 nucleotides: TGTGCCAGCAGCGTAGAGGGGGTCCGCAATCAGCCCCAGCATTTT.

The rearrangement links TRBV14 to TRBJ2-6, with TRBD1 as a possible D gene (6 bases). V lost 6 bases to trimming and J lost 0 bases, with 15 bases between them. Per the germline V gene, CDR1 is SGHDN and CDR2 is FVKESK. This CDR3 is 17 amino acids long. The chain's CDR3 is CASSRHQGLSGANVLTF. The CDR3 coding sequence is TGTGCCAGCAGTCGACACCAGGGGCTCTCTGGGGCCAACGTCCTGACTTTC.

This chain connects TRBV19 to TRBJ2-7, with 10 nucleotides matching TRBD1. V was pared by 3 bases and J by 4 bases, with 6 bases of the junction left unmatched. The CDR3 has 15 residues. From germline, CDR1 is LNHDA and CDR2 SQIVND (reference sequence). The CDR3 DNA follows: TGTGCCAGTAGTATCCCTGGACAGGGGGTTTACGAGCAGTACTTC. Its translation is CASSIPGQGVYEQYF.

The genes are TRBV10-3 and TRBJ2-7; a weak D match, TRBD1 (6 bases). The CDR3 has 13 amino acids. Trimming took off 2 bases at V and 4 bases at J, with 9 bases between the two ends. Germline V gives CDR1 ENHRY, CDR2 SYGVKD. CDR3 nucleotides: TGTGCCATCAGTGAGGACAGGTATTACGAGCAGTACTTC. This gives the protein CAISEDRYYEQYF.

Here the CDR3 reads CASSDTSGGARRTDTQYF. The CDR3 coding sequence is TGTGCCAGCAGCGACACTAGCGGGGGGGCCCGTCGCACAGATACGCAGTATTTT. The chain links TRBV7-2 to TRBJ2-3; 13 bases are shared with TRBD2. With 5 bases clipped from V and 1 base from J, the junction kept 9 bases outside the gene matches. CDR1 is SGHTA and CDR2 is FQGNSA in the germline V gene. This CDR3 is 18 amino acids long.